Reported below is one T cell receptor (beta chain). Its antigen remains unknown. Time point described: newly diagnosed, previously untreated cHL patient sample. The authors compared against newly diagnosed, untreated classical Hodgkin lymphoma PBMCs. The CDR3 has 20 amino acids. The V segment lost 3 bases and the J segment 6 bases; nucleotides outside the gene matches: 20. Per germline, CDR1 MGHRA and CDR2 YSYEKL. Clones were sequenced by immunoSEQ multiplex PCR, and TCRdb holds only the in-frame ones, with some missing. The profile covers about 17,000 clones, with 80% to 95% appearing a single time and less than 9% taken by the ten largest. These data belong to a study of PD-1 blockade in classical Hodgkin lymphoma. Findings and limits, study-wide: The study reported lower baseline TCR diversity in newly diagnosed patients than in healthy donors.

V and J are TRBV4-1 and TRBJ2-1; 10 nucleotides line up with TRBD2. The specimen sequenced was peripheral blood mononuclear cells (PBMCs). This sequence originates from a human donor with classical Hodgkin lymphoma. Here the CDR3 reads CASSHVGRAGGPWLGNEQFF. CDR3 nucleotide sequence: TGCGCCAGCAGCCACGTCGGTAGAGCGGGAGGGCCGTGGCTAGGCAATGAGCAGTTCTTC.